Shown below are 8 T cell receptor beta chains from a single sample sequenced in a study of blood T cell repertoires in COVID-19. Using immunoSEQ multiplex PCR, the repertoire was profiled, and TCRdb retains in-frame clones only, with some absent. The sample lists fewer than 45,000 clones, roughly nine tenths occurring once. Sequencing was carried out using peripheral blood. The origin of the receptors is a human donor in a cohort sampled during active COVID-19.

The CDR3 sequence: CASSWRTGAAYEQYF. The CDR3 DNA reads TGTGCCAGCAGCTGGAGGACAGGGGCGGCCTACGAGCAGTACTTC. The rearrangement uses TRBV7-2 and TRBJ2-7; the match to TRBD1 covers 9 bases. CDR1 and CDR2 from the germline V gene are SGHTA and FQGNSA. CDR3 size: 15 residues. The V segment lost 4 bases and the J segment 2 bases; nucleotides outside the gene matches: 6.

Remarks on this clone: At one end the junction does not follow the germline gene, possibly because of a read error. This specimen includes other DNA sequences encoding the same CDR3. The V and J genes are TRBV11-2 and TRBJ1-6, with a possible D match to TRBD1 (6 bases). The CDR3 loop spans 18 amino acids. Germline CDR1 reads SGHAT; CDR2 reads FQNNGV. The CDR3 DNA follows: TGTGCCAGCAGCTTAATCTCGGCTTTCAGGGGATGGGATTCACCTCTCCACTTT. Its protein product is CASSLISAFRGWDSPLHF.

The J gene is TRBJ2-5, the V gene TRBV7-6; 7 positions agree with TRBD1. The ends lost 0 bases at V and 2 bases at J; junction bases unmatched: 3. CDR3 size: 15 residues. Germline V CDR1 and CDR2: SGHVS, FNYEAQ. DNA for the CDR3: TGTGCCAGCAGCTTAGCCGGGACAGTACAAGAGACCCAGTACTTC. Encoded protein: CASSLAGTVQETQYF.

This rearrangement joins TRBV5-1 to TRBJ1-5; D is ambiguous. Germline-derived CDR1 and CDR2 are SGHRS and YFSETQ. V was pared by 6 bases and J by 4 bases, with 14 bases between. This CDR3 is built from 14 residues. The CDR3 nucleotides read TGCGCCAGCAAATCGACGGAGGGAAATCAGCCCCAGCATTTT. This sequence encodes CASKSTEGNQPQHF.

The chain joins TRBV30 to TRBJ2-7; possible D gene TRBD1, 5 bases. Trimming shortened V by 2 bases and J by 3 bases, and 20 bases separated the two germline ends. Germline V gene lookup returns CDR1 GTSNPN and CDR2 SVGIG (reference sequence). This CDR3 has 16 residues. The CDR3 region has the DNA TGTGCCTGGAGTACTTTCCCCTTGACAGATAGCTACGAGCAGTACTTC. Translated: CAWSTFPLTDSYEQYF.

This clone was seen only once. The CDR3 sequence: CASRWRDRGGKLFF. CDR3 sequence (DNA): TGTGCCAGCAGATGGAGGGACAGGGGTGGAAAACTGTTTTTT. The chain employs TRBV6-5 and TRBJ1-4, with 10 nucleotides matching TRBD1. V lost 6 bases and J lost 10; bases outside the gene matches: 8. The germline CDR1 and CDR2 sequences are MNHEY and SVGAGI. The CDR3 has 14 residues.

The genes are TRBV10-3 and TRBJ1-1; weak D call: TRBD1 (6 bases). The CDR3 covers 15 residues. CDR1 and CDR2 (germline): ENHRY, SYGVKD. Trimming shortened V by 4 bases and J by 5 bases, and 17 bases separated the two germline ends. Here the CDR3 DNA reads TGTGCCATCAGTGTTGGAGGCAGGGGTCTAACTGAAGCTTTCTTT. Translation: CAISVGGRGLTEAFF.

This chain links TRBV24-1 with TRBJ1-1, with D tentatively TRBD1 (6 bases). The CDR3 spans 12 residues. V dropped 7 bases and J dropped 1 base, with 6 bases sitting between them. Germline assignment: CDR1 KGHDR and CDR2 SFDVKD. The CDR3 DNA sequence: TGTGCCACCAGACAGGGGAACACTGAAGCTTTCTTT. This gives the protein CATRQGNTEAFF.